This T cell receptor (beta chain) appears in the sequencing data of a study of T cell repertoires in cytomegalovirus infection (dated by TCRdb to the late 2010s). Concerning the study at large: The peptide stimulations were aimed at well-studied HLA-B-restricted epitopes as well as recently identified HLA-C-restricted CMV epitopes, whose presentation resists viral immunomodulation. Because public TCR beta signatures pointed to carriage of CMV infection together with the matching HLA type, the HLA type of each donor mattered for the analysis.

Summary of the overall study and its limitations: The ex vivo response was dominated by HLA-C-restricted CMV-specific TCR beta clonotypes, and the single most frequent clonotype in two of eight donors was supplied by these HLA-C-restricted clonotypes. Cumulative frequency of public TCR beta family members discriminated carriers of CMV infection plus the relevant HLA type in this cohort and an independent approximately 340-donor cohort.

Sequencing relied on an Illumina HiSeq 1500. The public reads were quality trimmed at Q25 with fastp and then assembled into clones with MiXCR by TCRdb, keeping productive beta chains. Every entry covers one CDR3 protein and lists the most common genes and DNA from its rows. A total of about 270,000 distinct CDR3 sequences appear in this sample, 22% of them only once. Approximately 19% of the sample is held by the ten biggest clonotypes. This clonotype was seen more than once but under ten times. What antigen it recognizes has not been identified. No much larger clone is present one base from it, and per-base qualities are unavailable. V ends up 3 bases short and J 4 bases short, with an unmatched junction base count of 8. The germline V gene (reference sequence) specifies DFQATT as CDR1 and SNEGSKA as CDR2. From the cysteine up to the phenylalanine, the CDR3 has a length of 16 residues. The DNA shown is the 48-base CDR3, in frame from base 1.

The label giving this sample's treatment or condition can be read as: in vitro stimulation with specific CMV peptide epitopes to enrich CMV-specific T cells. The chain is assembled from TRBV20-1 and TRBJ2-5; 13 bases in the middle match TRBD2. The material sequenced was cultured PBMCs, taken from culture after CMV antigen stimulation. This TCR derives from a human donor in good health (CMV status not recorded). Some clones in this sample may be carry-over from other donors' samples. The base sequence is TGCAGTGCTAGGAGGACTAGCGGGAGAGGTTCAGAGACCCAGTACTTC. This encodes CSARRTSGRGSETQYF.